This T cell receptor beta chain was retrieved from a study of T cell responses to AZD1222 COVID-19 vaccine. Generated by immunoSEQ multiplex PCR, the TCRdb table keeps only in-frame clones and is missing some. The sample consists of some 150,000 clones, 70% to 90% of them appearing once. This CDR3 contains 15 residues. Trimming removed 6 bases from V and 1 base from J; junction bases left unmatched: 7. Germline values: CDR1 ENHRY, CDR2 SYGVKD. The receptor was isolated from an adult in good health. This sequence joins TRBV10-3 and TRBJ2-3; 7 bases line up with TRBD2. The specimen comprised peripheral blood, sampled on day 0 of AZD1222 vaccination. The CDR3 sequence is CAIRGGSLGTDTQYF. Written as DNA, the CDR3 is TGTGCCATCAGGGGCGGGAGCTTAGGCACAGATACGCAGTATTTT.